The 3 T cell receptor beta chains presented below share a single source sample, sequenced in a study of T cell clonotyping in hematopoietic cell transplantation. Only in-frame clones appear in the TCRdb table, and some are missing; sequencing was by immunoSEQ multiplex PCR. Of 26,000 or so clones listed, more than 90% are singletons. Sequencing was done on a sample of peripheral blood mononuclear cells. These receptor sequences come from a man in his forties or fifties in good health. Some clones in this sample may be carry-over from other donors' samples.

The CDR3 protein is CASSILGQGSYGYTF. The CDR3, as DNA: TGTGCCAGCAGCATCCTGGGACAGGGGTCCTATGGCTACACCTTC. The V call is TRBV7-9, the J call TRBJ1-2, with 10 positions matching TRBD1. The CDR3 sequence is 15 residues long. Trimming took 5 bases from V and 4 from J; bases not matched to a gene: 7. Germline CDR1 and CDR2: SEHNR and FQNEAQ (reference sequence).

J is TRBJ2-7 and V is TRBV4-3, with a tentative D call TRBD2 (5 bases). V shed 4 bases and J shed 2 bases, with 15 bases lying between them. The germline gives CDR1 LGHNA, CDR2 YSLEER. The CDR3 consists of 15 residues. The CDR3 DNA reads as TGCGCCAGCAGCCTCGTCCGGGGTCAGCCCTACGAGCAGTACTTC. It codes for CASSLVRGQPYEQYF.

The gene calls are TRBV18 and TRBJ2-3; either TRBD1 or TRBD2 may fit D (5 bases each). V lost 4 bases and J 1 base, leaving 12 bases between the germline ends. This CDR3 is 15 amino acids long. CDR1 is KGHSH, CDR2 LQKENI, per germline. The CDR3 DNA sequence: TGTGCCAGCTCACTACGGGACGGACGCACAGATACGCAGTATTTT. Encoded protein: CASSLRDGRTDTQYF.